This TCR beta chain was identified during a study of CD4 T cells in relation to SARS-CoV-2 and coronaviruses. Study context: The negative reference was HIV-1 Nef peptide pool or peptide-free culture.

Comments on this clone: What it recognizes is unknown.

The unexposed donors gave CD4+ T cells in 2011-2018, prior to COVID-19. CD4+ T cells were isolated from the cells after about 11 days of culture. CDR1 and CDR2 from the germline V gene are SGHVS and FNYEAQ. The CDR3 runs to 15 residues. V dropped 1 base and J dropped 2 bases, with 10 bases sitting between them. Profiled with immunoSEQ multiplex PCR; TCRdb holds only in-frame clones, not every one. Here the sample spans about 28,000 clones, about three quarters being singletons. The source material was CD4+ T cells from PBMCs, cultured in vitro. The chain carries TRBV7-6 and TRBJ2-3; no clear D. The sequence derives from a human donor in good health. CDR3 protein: CASSLGPLPTDTQYF. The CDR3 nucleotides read TGTGCCAGCAGCTTAGGCCCACTACCCACAGATACGCAGTATTTT.